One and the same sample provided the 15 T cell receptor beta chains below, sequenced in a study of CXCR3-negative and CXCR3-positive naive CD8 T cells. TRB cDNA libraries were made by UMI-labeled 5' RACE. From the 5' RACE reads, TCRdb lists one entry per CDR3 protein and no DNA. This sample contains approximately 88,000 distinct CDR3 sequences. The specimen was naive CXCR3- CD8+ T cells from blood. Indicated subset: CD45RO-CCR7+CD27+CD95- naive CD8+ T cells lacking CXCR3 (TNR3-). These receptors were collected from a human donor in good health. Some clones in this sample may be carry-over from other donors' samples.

CDR3 sequence reads: CASSRPLDTQYF. The rearrangement joins TRBV28 to TRBJ2-3. CDR1 and CDR2 from the germline V gene are MDHEN and SYDVKM. The CDR3 is 12 residues long.

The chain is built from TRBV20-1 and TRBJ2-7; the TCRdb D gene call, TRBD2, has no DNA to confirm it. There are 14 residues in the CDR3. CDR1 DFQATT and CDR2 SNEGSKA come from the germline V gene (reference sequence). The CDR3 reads CSAGLAGGLGEQYF.

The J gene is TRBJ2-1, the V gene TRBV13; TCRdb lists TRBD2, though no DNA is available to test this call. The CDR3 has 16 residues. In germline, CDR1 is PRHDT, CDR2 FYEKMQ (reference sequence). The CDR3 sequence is CASSLGLAGEYNEQFF.

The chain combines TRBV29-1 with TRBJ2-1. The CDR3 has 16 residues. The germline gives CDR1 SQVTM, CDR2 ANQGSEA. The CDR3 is CSVESPTGNSYNEQFF.

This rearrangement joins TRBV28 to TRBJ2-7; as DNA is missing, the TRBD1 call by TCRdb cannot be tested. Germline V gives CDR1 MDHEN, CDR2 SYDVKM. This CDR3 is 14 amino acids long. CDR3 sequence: CASSTGSSSYEQYF. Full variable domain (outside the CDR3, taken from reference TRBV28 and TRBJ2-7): DVKVTQSSRYLVKRTGEKVFLECVQDMDHENMFWYRQDPGLGLRLIYFSYDVKMKEKGDIPEGYSVSREKKERFSLILESASTNQTSMYLCASSTGSSSYEQYFGPGTRLTVT.

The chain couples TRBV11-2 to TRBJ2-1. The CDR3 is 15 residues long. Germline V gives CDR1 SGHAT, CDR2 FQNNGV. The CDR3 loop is CASSFLVELVNEQFF.

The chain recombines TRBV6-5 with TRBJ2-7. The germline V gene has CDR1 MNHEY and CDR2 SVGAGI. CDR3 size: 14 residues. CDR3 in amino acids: CASSYSEGTYEQYF.

CDR3: CASSRPLAGDKDTGELFF. This chain connects TRBV7-2 to TRBJ2-2; TCRdb outputs TRBD1, but without DNA this stays unchecked. The CDR3 totals 18 residues. Germline V gene lookup returns CDR1 SGHTA and CDR2 FQGNSA.

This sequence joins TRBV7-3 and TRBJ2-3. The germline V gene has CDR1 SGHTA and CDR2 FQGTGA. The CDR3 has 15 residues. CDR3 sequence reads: CASSLIYGSTDTQYF. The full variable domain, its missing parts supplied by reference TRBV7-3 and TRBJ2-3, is GAGVSQTPSNKVTEKGKYVELRCDPISGHTALYWYRQSLGQGPEFLIYFQGTGAADDSGLPNDRFFAVRPEGSVSTLKIQRTERGDSAVYLCASSLIYGSTDTQYFGPGTRLTVL.

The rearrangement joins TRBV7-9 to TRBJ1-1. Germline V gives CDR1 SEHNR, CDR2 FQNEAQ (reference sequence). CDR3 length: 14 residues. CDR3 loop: CASSGITAGTEAFF.

The CDR3 sequence: CASSLNSEAFF. The V call is TRBV12-3 or TRBV12-4, the J call TRBJ1-1. CDR3 length: 11 residues.

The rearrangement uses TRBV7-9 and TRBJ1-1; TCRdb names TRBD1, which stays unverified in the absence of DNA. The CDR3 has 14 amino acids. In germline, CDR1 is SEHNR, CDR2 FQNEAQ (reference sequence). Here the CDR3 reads CASSWGQGLTEAFF.

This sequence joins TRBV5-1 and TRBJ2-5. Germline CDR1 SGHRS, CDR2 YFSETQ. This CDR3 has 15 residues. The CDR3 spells CASSLEYNTQETQYF.

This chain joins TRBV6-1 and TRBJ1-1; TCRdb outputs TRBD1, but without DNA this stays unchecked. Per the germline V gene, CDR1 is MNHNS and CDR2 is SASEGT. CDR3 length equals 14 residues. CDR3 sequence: CATTLQGANTEAFF.

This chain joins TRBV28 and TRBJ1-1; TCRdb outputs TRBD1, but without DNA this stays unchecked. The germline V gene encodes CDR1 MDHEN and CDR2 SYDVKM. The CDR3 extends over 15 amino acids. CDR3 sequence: CASSPSDRGNTEAFF.